Sequencing of this T cell receptor (beta chain) was carried out in a study of cytomegalovirus exposure and HLA in healthy donors. Study details: Among the roughly 400 genotyped donors, 81% were placed in the Caucasian-associated ancestry cluster.

The CDR3 loop spans 13 amino acids. Trimming shortened V by 5 bases and J by 2 bases, and 9 bases separated the two germline ends. Germline CDR1 is SGHTA and CDR2 is FQGNSA. Points on this clone: What it binds is not known.

Study-wide findings and caveats: Clonal expansion was found to be greater in HLA-associated TCR beta chains than in equally common others in a later analysis. CMV serostatus alone was available as immune exposure information.

A multiplex PCR was run with 60 Vbeta primers and 13 Jbeta primers. TCRdb's table, derived via immunoSEQ multiplex PCR, lists solely in-frame clones and lacks some. The data contain about 170,000 clones, 82% of them singletons. What was sequenced was PBMCs. This TCR came from a male donor in good health and CMV-seronegative. The chain couples TRBV7-2 to TRBJ1-1; no clear D. CDR3 sequence reads: CASSPGLNTEAFF. CDR3 nucleotide sequence: TGTGCCAGCAGCCCCGGACTTAACACTGAAGCTTTCTTT.